This T cell receptor (beta chain) was obtained from a study of blood T cell repertoires in COVID-19. About the study: Sites in the United States, Italy and Spain provided acute and convalescent COVID-19 samples.

In the original analysis: Estimation of nucleated cell counts was performed using reference gene primer amplification. The protocol was immunoSEQ multiplex PCR, while the TCRdb copy is restricted to in-frame clones and leaves out a portion. For V, J and clone size, that table is used; D and trimming come from the DNA. The sample lists fewer than 350,000 clones, around 90% occurring once. Germline V gives CDR1 MDHEN, CDR2 SYDVKM. CDR3 size: 15 residues. The ends lost 7 bases at V and 2 bases at J; junction bases unmatched: 6. This clonotype was sampled from a woman under 40 with COVID-19, enrolled during active disease. The sample was peripheral blood. The rearrangement uses TRBV28 and TRBJ1-5; 9 bases match TRBD1. CDR3 loop: CASTLDRGGNQPQHF. For the CDR3, the DNA is TGTGCCAGCACCCTGGACAGGGGCGGCAATCAGCCCCAGCATTTT.